Listed here are 29 T cell receptor beta chains from one sample, sequenced in a study of blood T cell repertoires in COVID-19. Profiling relied on immunoSEQ multiplex PCR, and the TCRdb table lists in-frame clones only, not all of them. The repertoire has about 170,000 clones, roughly 85% of them found once; the top ten carry about 4.6%. Sequencing was carried out using PBMCs or T cells enriched from blood (not recorded which). These receptors originate from a woman between 45 and 65 years old who had recovered from COVID-19.

On this clone itself: Other DNA sequences in the same sample also yield this CDR3. The chain has TRBV12-3 or TRBV12-4 and TRBJ2-1; D gene ambiguous. The CDR3 sequence is 11 residues long. V was pared by 6 bases and J by 4 bases, with 4 bases between. In DNA, the CDR3 is TGTGCCAGCAGCCTTTACAATGAGCAGTTCTTC. Amino acids: CASSLYNEQFF.

V is TRBV12-3 or TRBV12-4 and J is TRBJ1-5, with D uncertain. V was shortened by 3 bases and J by 7 bases, with 7 bases between the two germline ends. This CDR3 region has 12 residues. The CDR3 protein is CASSFSGQPQHF. CDR3 sequence (DNA): TGTGCCAGCAGTTTCTCGGGGCAGCCCCAGCATTTT.

The sample holds a few counts of this clone. V gene TRBV4-1 combines with J gene TRBJ2-1; D perhaps matches TRBD1 (5 bases). V was trimmed by 0 bases and J by 4 bases, leaving 10 bases between them. CDR1 is MGHRA, CDR2 YSYEKL, per germline. The CDR3 length is 15 residues. The CDR3 region is CASSQEGPAYNEQFF. CDR3 coding DNA: TGCGCCAGCAGCCAAGAGGGGCCCGCGTACAATGAGCAGTTCTTC.

The rearrangement joins TRBV7-9 to TRBJ1-1; TRBD1 is a possible D gene (5 bases). Germline V gene data show CDR1 as SEHNR and CDR2 as FQNEAQ (reference sequence). The CDR3 runs to 10 residues. V was trimmed by 8 bases and J by 5 bases, leaving 6 bases between them. The CDR3 DNA is TGTGCCAGCGGGGGGACTGAAGCTTTCTTT. Protein product: CASGGTEAFF.

The chain carries TRBV28 and TRBJ1-1; weak D call: TRBD1 (6 bases). Germline lookup yields CDR1 MDHEN and CDR2 SYDVKM. This CDR3 is built from 16 residues. The ends were cut back, 8 bases at V and 1 base at J, with 20 bases in the middle. The CDR3 DNA is TGTGCCAGCTGCAATCCGGGACACGGGGAGAACACTGAAGCTTTCTTT. Translation: CASCNPGHGENTEAFF.

The genes are TRBV7-3 and TRBJ2-2; a possible D gene is TRBD1 (6 bases). Germline CDR1 is SGHTA and CDR2 is FQGTGA. The V end lost 8 bases, the J end lost 0 bases, and 13 bases lay between the germline ends. This CDR3 contains 15 residues. Written as DNA, the CDR3 is TGTGCCAGCTCGGGGACAAGGACGAACACCGGGGAGCTGTTTTTT. Protein sequence: CASSGTRTNTGELFF.

This chain connects TRBV5-4 to TRBJ2-3; TRBD2 aligns across 7 bases. The CDR3 covers 15 residues. After removal of 0 bases from V and 5 bases from J, the junction contained 6 bases not matched to a gene. CDR1 is SGHNT and CDR2 is YYREEE in the germline V gene (reference sequence). CDR3 sequence: CASSLGGGSGDTQYF. CDR3 in DNA: TGTGCCAGCAGCTTGGGGGGGGGTTCTGGAGATACGCAGTATTTT.

The V gene is TRBV23-1, the J gene TRBJ2-7; 8 positions match TRBD1. TRBV23-1 is sorted into the ORF group, with uncertain function. The V segment lost 5 bases and the J segment 5 bases; nucleotides outside the gene matches: 8. This CDR3 region has 14 residues. The DNA of the CDR3 is TGCGCCAGCAGTGAGACAGGGGAGTCAGACGAGCAGTACGTC. Translated, it gives CASSETGESDEQYV.

The rearrangement links TRBV11-2 to TRBJ2-3; a weak D match, TRBD2 (5 bases). The germline CDR1 and CDR2 sequences are SGHAT and FQNNGV. With 6 bases removed from V and 3 bases from J, the gap between germline ends came to 10 bases. This CDR3 comprises 13 residues. In nucleotides, the CDR3 is TGTGCCAGCAGTAGTGGGAGTACAGATACGCAGTATTTT. Amino acid sequence: CASSSGSTDTQYF.

The chain is built from TRBV29-1 and TRBJ1-3, with a possible D match to TRBD1 (6 bases). Looked up from germline, CDR1 is SQVTM and CDR2 is ANQGSEA. The CDR3 totals 15 residues. V gave up 7 bases and J gave up 2 bases, with 18 bases separating them. The CDR3 here is CSASNREGAGNTIYF. CDR3 nucleotides: TGCAGCGCTTCCAACAGGGAAGGAGCTGGAAACACCATATATTTT.

The gene calls are TRBV4-2 and TRBJ2-3; 9 bases agree with TRBD2. CDR1 is LGHNA, CDR2 YNFKEQ, per germline. V lost 4 bases, J lost 6 bases, and 11 bases stayed unmatched. This CDR3 comprises 16 residues. As DNA, the CDR3 is TGTGCCAGCAGCCTTGCGACTAGCGGCCCGTGGGATACGCAGTATTTT. Amino acid sequence: CASSLATSGPWDTQYF.

The chain links TRBV5-3 to TRBJ1-5, with TRBD1 as a possible D gene (6 bases). TRBV5-3 is sorted into the ORF group, with uncertain function. This CDR3 is built from 14 residues. Trimming cost V 4 bases and J 3 bases, with 11 bases left between them. The CDR3 here is CARSEDRLNQPQHF. CDR3 nucleotide sequence: TGTGCCAGAAGCGAGGACAGACTCAATCAGCCCCAGCATTTT.

The chain has TRBV21-1 and TRBJ1-3. TRBV21-1 is assigned pseudogene status. This CDR3 contains 18 residues. The CDR3 DNA reads TGTGCCAGCAGCAAAGGGGGAAGTCAACAGAGGGCTGGAAACACCATATATTTT. It encodes CASSKGGSQQRAGNTIYF.

V usage is TRBV6-6 and J usage is TRBJ1-2; 7 nucleotides match TRBD1. From germline, CDR1 is MNHNY and CDR2 SVGAGI (reference sequence). V lost 2 bases to trimming and J lost 6 bases; unmatched junction nucleotides: 6. This CDR3 is 14 amino acids long. In DNA, the CDR3 is TGTGCCAGCAGTTACCCCGACAGGGCTGATGGCTACACCTTC. The encoded protein is CASSYPDRADGYTF.

This clone has a handful of counts. The CDR3 region is CSASGPNTGELFF. In DNA, the CDR3 is TGCAGTGCTAGTGGGCCGAACACCGGGGAGCTGTTTTTT. The J gene is TRBJ2-2, the V gene TRBV20-1; D gene uncertain. Trimming took 3 bases from V and 0 from J, leaving 5 bases between them. Germline CDR1 is DFQATT and CDR2 is SNEGSKA (reference sequence). This CDR3 spans 13 amino acids.

The chain combines TRBV7-9 with TRBJ1-2; no clear D gene. The ends were cut back, 7 bases at V and 0 bases at J, with 9 bases in the middle. The CDR3 covers 13 residues. Germline V lookup: CDR1 SEHNR, CDR2 FQNEAQ (reference sequence). The CDR3 DNA sequence: TGTGCCAGCACCTCCTTAGCTAACTATGGCTACACCTTC. Translation gives CASTSLANYGYTF.

Only a few counts were recorded for this clone. The junction shows a germline mismatch at one end, possibly a read error. For the CDR3, the DNA is TGTGCTAGCAGCTTGGGCGGGGGGGCAACAGATACGCAGTATTTT. It specifies CASSLGGGATDTQYF. The gene calls are TRBV7-7 and TRBJ2-3; 9 bases fit TRBD2. This CDR3 comprises 15 residues. In germline, CDR1 is SSHAT, CDR2 FNYEAQ (reference sequence).

The chain combines TRBV24-1 with TRBJ1-2, with D tentatively TRBD1 (5 bases). Germline V lookup: CDR1 KGHDR, CDR2 SFDVKD. The germline V and J ends were trimmed by 1 base and 4 bases, with 27 bases remaining between them. The length of the CDR3 is 20 residues. The CDR3 DNA sequence: TGTGCCACCAGTGATTTACTCGATGGGGCAGGGCTGGGGCATACCTATGGCTACACCTTC. Translated: CATSDLLDGAGLGHTYGYTF.

With regard to this clone: Other DNA sequences in the sample encode the same CDR3. This sequence joins TRBV30 and TRBJ1-3; D ambiguous. Trimming shortened V by 2 bases and J by 4 bases, and 6 bases separated the two germline ends. The CDR3 has 12 amino acids. The germline CDR1 and CDR2 sequences are GTSNPN and SVGIG (reference sequence). The CDR3 nucleotides read TGTGCCTGGAGTCCGGGGGGAAACACCATATATTTT. It yields the protein CAWSPGGNTIYF.

The sample holds a few counts of this clone. This chain uses TRBV15 with TRBJ1-5; a weak D match, TRBD1 (5 bases). The CDR3 covers 14 residues. Trimming pared 1 base from V and 7 bases from J, leaving 11 bases between. The V gene's germline CDR1 is LNHNV and CDR2 YYDKDF (reference sequence). For the CDR3, the DNA is TGTGCCACCAGCAGAGTGGCAGGGAACCAGCCCCAGCATTTT. Translated: CATSRVAGNQPQHF. Looking up the rest from reference TRBV15 and TRBJ1-5 gives the full variable domain: DAMVIQNPRYQVTQFGKPVTLSCSQTLNHNVMYWYQQKSSQAPKLLFHYYDKDFNNEADTPDNFQSRRPNTSFCFLDIRSPGLGDTAMYLCATSRVAGNQPQHFGDGTRLSIL.

This clone was seen more than once but under ten times. V gene TRBV9 combines with J gene TRBJ1-3; 8 bases align to TRBD1. The CDR3 length is 17 residues. CDR1 SGDLS and CDR2 YYNGEE come from the germline V gene. V lost 4 bases, J lost 4 bases, and 13 bases stayed unmatched. DNA of the CDR3: TGTGCCAGCAGCTCAGGCGGCGGACAGGGAAGCGGAAACACCATATATTTT. The encoded protein is CASSSGGGQGSGNTIYF.

The chain recombines TRBV5-4 with TRBJ2-1; 13 bases line up with TRBD2. Germline assignment: CDR1 SGHNT and CDR2 YYREEE (reference sequence). This CDR3 has 18 residues. V gave up 4 bases and J gave up 7 bases; unmatched junction bases: 14. The CDR3, as DNA: TGTGCCAGCAGCCCTGGACTAGCGGGGGTTGATAGGCCGAATGAGCAGTTCTTC. Translation gives CASSPGLAGVDRPNEQFF.

This chain links TRBV5-1 with TRBJ1-3; D gene uncertain. There are 16 residues in the CDR3. The germline V and J ends were trimmed by 7 bases and 0 bases, with 17 bases remaining between them. Germline CDR1 SGHRS, CDR2 YFSETQ. The CDR3 DNA sequence: TGCGCCAGCGGTCTCTCCCACCCCGGCTCTGGAAACACCATATATTTT. Protein sequence: CASGLSHPGSGNTIYF.

V gene TRBV28 combines with J gene TRBJ1-2; D possibly corresponds to TRBD1 (6 bases). CDR3 length: 13 residues. The germline V gene has CDR1 MDHEN and CDR2 SYDVKM. The germline V and J ends were trimmed by 5 bases and 6 bases, with 13 bases remaining between them. Here the CDR3 DNA reads TGTGCCAGCAGTAAGGGGGGGAAGCATGGCTACACCTTC. Translation gives CASSKGGKHGYTF.

This chain uses TRBV7-9 with TRBJ1-6, with 8 nucleotides matching TRBD1. After removal of 6 bases from V and 0 bases from J, the junction contained 10 bases not matched to a gene. Germline values: CDR1 SEHNR, CDR2 FQNEAQ (reference sequence). This CDR3 spans 18 amino acids. The CDR3: CASSHPGQASSYNSPLHF. In nucleotides, the CDR3 is TGTGCCAGCAGTCATCCGGGACAGGCGAGCTCCTATAATTCACCCCTCCACTTT.

The chain uses TRBV28 and TRBJ2-1; 7 bases line up with TRBD2. Germline CDR1 is MDHEN and CDR2 is SYDVKM. The CDR3 runs 15 residues. V was clipped by 8 bases and J by 2 bases; unmatched bases: 9. The CDR3: CASVLGGGPYNEQFF. Written as DNA, the CDR3 is TGTGCCAGCGTTCTAGGCGGGGGACCCTACAATGAGCAGTTCTTC.

This clone was found a few times. The chain carries TRBV30 and TRBJ1-6; 8 bases agree with TRBD1. Germline V gene data show CDR1 as GTSNPN and CDR2 as SVGIG (reference sequence). The CDR3 loop spans 11 amino acids. CDR3 nucleotides: TGTGCTTCGGACAGGGATTCACCCCTCCACTTT. Residues: CASDRDSPLHF.

This clone occurred many times. The chain has TRBV18 and TRBJ1-3, with D perhaps matching TRBD1 (5 bases). Germline V gene sequence: CDR1 KGHSH, CDR2 LQKENI. This CDR3 contains 15 residues. The ends were cut back, 3 bases at V and 7 bases at J, with 16 bases in the middle. DNA for the CDR3: TGTGCCAGCTCACCTTCGGCAGGGTCCCGGAACACCATATATTTT. It is translated as CASSPSAGSRNTIYF.

The V and J genes are TRBV10-1 and TRBJ2-1; the match to TRBD2 covers 9 bases. V shed 2 bases, J shed 7 bases, and the junction held 9 bases outside the gene matches. CDR3 length: 16 residues. In germline, CDR1 is WNHNN, CDR2 SYGVQD (reference sequence). In DNA, the CDR3 is TGCGCCAGCAGTGAGACTAGCGGGTTGGGCAAAAATGAGCAGTTCTTC. Protein sequence: CASSETSGLGKNEQFF.